This is a list of T cell receptor beta chains from one sample in a study of technical replicates of blood from a few donors. Repertoires were generated with immunoSEQ multiplex PCR, while TCRdb's copy carries only in-frame clones and drops some. The sample includes approximately 94,000 clones, about 95% of them seen just once. Material for sequencing was T cells isolated from PBMCs. These receptors all come from a human donor in good health. Both conserved end residues are part of each CDR3. The D gene is left open where the match is weak. Some rows mark clone size as missing; the rest say once, few, many or name a class of expanded clone.

.,TRBJ1-1,.,TRBV27,TGTGCCAGCAGTCTCACGGAGACGGGGAACACTGAAGCTTTCTTT,CASSLTETGNTEAFF
.,TRBJ2-7,.,TRBV2,TGTGCCAGCACAAGCGGGGAGCAGTACTTC,CASTSGEQYF
TRBD1,TRBJ2-1,.,TRBV4-1,TGCGCCAGCAGCTTAACAGGGGGCAATGAGCAGTTCTTC,CASSLTGGNEQFF
TRBD1,TRBJ1-1,.,TRBV7-3,TGTGCCAGCAGCTTTAACCCTCTGATGACAGGGGACTACACTGAAGCTTTCTTT,CASSFNPLMTGDYTEAFF
TRBD2,TRBJ2-5,.,TRBV19,TGTGCCAGTACCCCCGGGACTAAGACAGAGACCCAGTACTTC,CASTPGTKTETQYF
TRBD1,TRBJ2-3,.,TRBV14,TGTGCCAGCAGCATAAGACAGGGAAAGGGGAAAGATACGCAGTATTTT,CASSIRQGKGKDTQYF
.,TRBJ2-7,.,TRBV2,TGTGCCAGCAGTGGGCTAGCGACCTCCTACGAGCAGTACTTC,CASSGLATSYEQYF
.,TRBJ1-1,.,TRBV10-3,TGTGCCATCAGGGGGGCCAACTTGAACACTGAAGCTTTCTTT,CAIRGANLNTEAFF
.,TRBJ2-1,.,TRBV5-4,TGTGCCAGCAGCTTACAGCGGCCGATATACAATGAGCAGTTCTTC,CASSLQRPIYNEQFF
.,TRBJ2-2,.,TRBV9,TGTGCCAGCAACACCCCTAACACCGGGGAGCTGTTTTTT,CASNTPNTGELFF
.,TRBJ2-5,.,TRBV19,TGTGCCAGTAGTATCTTGGGCACCCAAGAGACCCAGTACTTC,CASSILGTQETQYF
TRBD1,TRBJ1-2,.,TRBV6-5,TGTGCCAGCAGCATTATCCGGGACAGCTATGGCTACACCTTC,CASSIIRDSYGYTF
TRBD1,TRBJ1-4,.,TRBV7-9,TGTGCCAGCAGCTGGGACAGCTTGGAAGAAAAACTGTTTTTT,CASSWDSLEEKLFF
TRBD1,TRBJ1-2,.,TRBV2,TGTGCCAGCAGTGGGGAGAATACAGACAGGGGGTATGGCTACACCTTC,CASSGENTDRGYGYTF
TRBD1,TRBJ2-7,.,TRBV9,TGTGCCAGCAGCGTCTCCCCTGTTGTATCAGGGGGAACCTACGAGCAGTACTTC,CASSVSPVVSGGTYEQYF
TRBD2,TRBJ2-1,.,TRBV25-1,TGTGCCAGCAGTGAAACTAGCGGGAGAAGCAATGAGCAGTTCTTC,CASSETSGRSNEQFF
TRBD2,TRBJ2-1,.,TRBV5-1,TGCGCCAGCAGCTTGGTCGGGACTAGCCTCTTTTCGACCTACAATGAGCAGTTCTTC,CASSLVGTSLFSTYNEQFF
.,TRBJ1-5,.,TRBV27,TGTGCCTCCGGGCGGGGGGCTCAGCCCCAGCATTTT,CASGRGAQPQHF
TRBD1,TRBJ2-2,.,TRBV6-1,TGTGCCAGCAGTTTGGACAGGGGGAACACCGGGGAGCTGTTTTTT,CASSLDRGNTGELFF
.,TRBJ1-2,.,TRBV19,TGTGCCAGTAGTATTCCTCCTTATGGCTACACCTTC,CASSIPPYGYTF
TRBD2,TRBJ2-3,.,TRBV6-8,TGTGCCAGCAGCCAAGGTCCGGCTAGCGGCACTAGCACAGATACGCAGTATTTT,CASSQGPASGTSTDTQYF
.,TRBJ2-1,.,TRBV5-6,TGTGCCAGCAGCTTGGCAGGGGCTGAGCAGTTCTTC,CASSLAGAEQFF
.,TRBJ2-7,.,TRBV10-1,TGCGCCAGCAGTGCTAAGTACGAGCAGTACTTC,CASSAKYEQYF
TRBD2,TRBJ2-1,.,TRBV7-9,TGTGCCAGCAGCTTAGGTCGGGGGGGGTCCGATGAGCAGTTCTTC,CASSLGRGGSDEQFF
.,TRBJ2-3,.,TRBV7-2,TGTGCCAGCAGCCCGCAGGGAACAGATACGCAGTATTTT,CASSPQGTDTQYF
.,TRBJ1-1,.,TRBV19,TGTGCCAGTAGTATAGAGCCGGGGAACACTGAAGCTTTCTTT,CASSIEPGNTEAFF
.,TRBJ1-5,.,TRBV4-1,TGCGCCTCTCGAGCGGTTCTAAAAGGGGGGCCCCAGCATTTT,CASRAVLKGGPQHF
TRBD2,TRBJ2-5,.,TRBV19,TGTGCCAGTAGTATTCCGCTAGCGGGAGGGCCGGGGGCCCAGTACTTC,CASSIPLAGGPGAQYF
.,TRBJ1-3,once,TRBV4-1,TGCGCCAGCAGCCAAGGAGGGGGCTCTGGAAACACCATATATTTT,CASSQGGGSGNTIYF
TRBD1,TRBJ1-2,.,TRBV28,TGTGCCAGCAGTTTATGGACAGGGCGTAATGGCTACACCTTC,CASSLWTGRNGYTF
.,TRBJ1-1,.,TRBV6-1,TGTGCCGAGACAGGTTACATGAACACTGAAGCTTTCTTT,CAETGYMNTEAFF
TRBD2,TRBJ2-7,.,TRBV6-5,TGTGCCAGCAGTTACTCTACTAGCGCTACCTACGAGCAGTACTTC,CASSYSTSATYEQYF
TRBD2,TRBJ2-7,.,TRBV6-5,TGTGCCAGCAGTTACTCTAGCGGGAGGATGTCCTACGAGCAGTACTTC,CASSYSSGRMSYEQYF
TRBD1,TRBJ2-7,.,TRBV7-2,TGTGCCAGCAGCCTTTCCCGGGGACAGGGAGGCTACGAGCAGTACTTC,CASSLSRGQGGYEQYF
TRBD2,TRBJ2-1,once,TRBV2,TGTGCCAGCAGTTGGACTAGCGGGAGCTCCTACAATGAGCAGTTCTTC,CASSWTSGSSYNEQFF
.,TRBJ1-3,.,TRBV19,TGTGCCAGTAGTAGCAGGGGTAGGTCTGGAAACACCATATATTTT,CASSSRGRSGNTIYF
.,TRBJ2-7,.,TRBV6-5,TGTGCCAGCAGTTACTCCGCGGAGCATCTCGAGCAGTACTTC,CASSYSAEHLEQYF